The clone carrying this T cell receptor (beta chain) was picked up a small number of times. This sample was included in a study of blood T cell repertoires in COVID-19. This CDR3 region has 14 residues. The germline V and J ends were trimmed by 4 bases and 9 bases, with 17 bases remaining between them. Germline-derived CDR1 and CDR2 are SGHNT and YYREEE (reference sequence). Per the authors' pipeline: The assay estimated nucleated cells by amplifying reference gene primers. Sequencing was performed with immunoSEQ multiplex PCR; in TCRdb, only in-frame clones are kept and a portion is missing. V and J calls and clone size are those listed in that table; D and trimming were worked out from the DNA. The sample holds some 290,000 clones, 90% seen once.

What was sequenced was peripheral blood. This clonotype originated in a woman aged 35 to 49 with COVID-19, enrolled during active disease. The rearrangement uses TRBV5-4 and TRBJ1-5; D possibly corresponds to TRBD1 (6 bases). The CDR3 reads CASSVQGSRVPQHF. The CDR3 DNA reads TGTGCCAGCAGCGTTCAGGGGTCAAGGGTGCCCCAGCATTTT.